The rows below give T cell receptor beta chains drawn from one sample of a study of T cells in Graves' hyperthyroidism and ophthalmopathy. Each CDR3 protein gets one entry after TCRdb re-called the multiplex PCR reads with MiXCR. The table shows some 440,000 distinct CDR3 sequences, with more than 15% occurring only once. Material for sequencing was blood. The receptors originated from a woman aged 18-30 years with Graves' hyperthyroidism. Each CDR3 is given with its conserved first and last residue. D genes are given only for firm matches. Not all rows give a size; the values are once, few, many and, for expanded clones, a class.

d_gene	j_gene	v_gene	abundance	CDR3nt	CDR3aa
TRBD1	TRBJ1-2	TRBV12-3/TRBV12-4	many	TGTGCCAGCAAAACGACAGGGGGTGGTGGCTACACCTTC	CASKTTGGGGYTF
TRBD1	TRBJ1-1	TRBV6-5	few	TGTGCCAGCAGTTACTCGAGTAAGGGACAGAAGAACACTGAAGCTTTCTTT	CASSYSSKGQKNTEAFF
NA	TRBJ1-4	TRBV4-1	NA	TGCGCCAGCAGCCAAGAGTGGCGCCCGAGGGTAACTAATGAAAAACTGTTTTTT	CASSQEWRPRVTNEKLFF
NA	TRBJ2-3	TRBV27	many	TGTGCCAGCAGTTTGGATAAGCCATCTAGCACAGATACGCAGTATTTT	CASSLDKPSSTDTQYF
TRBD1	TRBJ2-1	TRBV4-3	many	TGCGCCAGCAGCCACGATGACAGGGGAAGGGATGAGCAGTTCTTC	CASSHDDRGRDEQFF
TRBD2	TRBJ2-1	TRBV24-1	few	TGTGCCACCAGTGCCAGGACTAGCGGGAGTCTTGGGAATGAGCAGTTCTTC	CATSARTSGSLGNEQFF
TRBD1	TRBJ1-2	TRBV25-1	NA	TGTGCCAGCAGTGAGGTGGACAGGGACTATGGCTACACCTTC	CASSEVDRDYGYTF
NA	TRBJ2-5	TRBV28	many	TGTGCCAGCAGTTTAGAACTGAATCAAGAGACCCAGTACTTC	CASSLELNQETQYF
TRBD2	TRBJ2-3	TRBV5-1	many	TGCGCCAGCTCCGTAGCGGGGCCCACAGATACGCAGTATTTT	CASSVAGPTDTQYF
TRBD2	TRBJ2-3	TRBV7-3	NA	TGTGCCAGCAGCATATCCGGGACTAGCGGGGGGGCCGCAGATACGCAGTATTTT	CASSISGTSGGAADTQYF
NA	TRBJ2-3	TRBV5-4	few	TGTGCCAGCAGCTTGGAGGGCGGGATCACAGATACGCAGTATTTT	CASSLEGGITDTQYF
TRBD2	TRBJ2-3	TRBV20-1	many	TGCAGTGCTAGGGGTCTAGCGGGATGGGGGACAGATACGCAGTATTTT	CSARGLAGWGTDTQYF
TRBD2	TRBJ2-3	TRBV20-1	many	TGCAGTGCTAGAGATCGACTAGCGGTGTTCACAGATACGCAGTATTTT	CSARDRLAVFTDTQYF
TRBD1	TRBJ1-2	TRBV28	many	TGTGCCAGCAGTTCCAGGCAGGGGGGTGGCTACACCTTC	CASSSRQGGGYTF
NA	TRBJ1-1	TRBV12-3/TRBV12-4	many	TGTGCCAGCGCCGGGGGGGGGGCAATGAACACTGAAGCTTTCTTT	CASAGGGAMNTEAFF
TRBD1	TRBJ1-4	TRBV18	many	TGTGCCAGCTCACCACCGGGGACAGGGAACGGGGGAACGAAAAAACTGTTTTTT	CASSPPGTGNGGTKKLFF
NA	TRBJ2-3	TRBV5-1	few	TGCGCCAGCCGCGAGGGCGGGACTAGCACAGATACGCAGTATTTT	CASREGGTSTDTQYF
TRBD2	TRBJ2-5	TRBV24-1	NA	TGTGCCACCAGTGATCCTCTAGCGGGACGACCGAAGGAGACCCAGTACTTC	CATSDPLAGRPKETQYF
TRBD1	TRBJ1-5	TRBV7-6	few	TGTGCCAGCAGCTTATTTGGACAGGGGGCGGAGGGCAATCAGCCCCAGCATTTT	CASSLFGQGAEGNQPQHF
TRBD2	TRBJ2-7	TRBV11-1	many	TGTGCCAGCAGCAAAGGACTAGCGGGGGAGGGTGACGAGCAGTACTTC	CASSKGLAGEGDEQYF
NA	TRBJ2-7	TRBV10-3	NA	TGTGCCATCAGTGAAGGCCCGCGGGAGCAGTACTTC	CAISEGPREQYF
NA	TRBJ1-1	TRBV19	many	TGTGCCAGTAGTGCGGTCCGAATAACGATGAACACTGAAGCTTTCTTT	CASSAVRITMNTEAFF
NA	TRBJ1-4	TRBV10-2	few	TGCGCCAGCATGGGACGATTTGCAACTAATGAAAAACTGTTTTTT	CASMGRFATNEKLFF
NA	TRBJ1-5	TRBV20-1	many	TGCAGTGCTAGACGGGGCAGCAATCAGCCCCAGCATTTT	CSARRGSNQPQHF
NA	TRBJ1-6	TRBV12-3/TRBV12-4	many	TGTGCCACTCGTGGGGGCGCCTATAATTCACCCCTCCACTTT	CATRGGAYNSPLHF
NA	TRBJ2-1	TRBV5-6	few	TGTGCCAGCAGCTGGGGTTATGAGCAGTTCTTC	CASSWGYEQFF
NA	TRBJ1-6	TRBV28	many	TGTGCCAGCAGTTTATCAGGAAATAATTCACCCCTCCACTTT	CASSLSGNNSPLHF
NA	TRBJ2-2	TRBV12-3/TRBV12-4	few	TGTGCCAGCAGTTTAACAGCGAACACCGGGGAGCTGTTTTTT	CASSLTANTGELFF
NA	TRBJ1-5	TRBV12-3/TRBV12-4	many	TGTGCCAGCAGTTTGATTCGGGGAATGGGCAATCAGCCCCAGCATTTT	CASSLIRGMGNQPQHF
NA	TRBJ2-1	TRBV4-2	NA	TGTGCCAGCAGCCGAGGAGTCGGGGCTGGCTCCTACAATGAGCAGTTCTTC	CASSRGVGAGSYNEQFF
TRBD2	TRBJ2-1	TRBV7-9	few	TGTGCCAGCAGCACACTAGCGGGTGGCAACAATGAGCAGTTCTTC	CASSTLAGGNNEQFF
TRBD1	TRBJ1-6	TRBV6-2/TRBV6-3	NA	TGTGCCAGCAGTCAAGGACAGGGCCTCCCCATCCCCCTCCACTTT	CASSQGQGLPIPLHF
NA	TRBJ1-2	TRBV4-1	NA	TGCGCCAGCAGCCACCCAGGGAACTATGGCTACACCTTC	CASSHPGNYGYTF
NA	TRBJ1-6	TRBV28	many	TGTGCCAGCAGTTTTGGGGGGTTGGTGTCACCCCTCCACTTT	CASSFGGLVSPLHF
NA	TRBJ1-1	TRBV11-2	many	TGTGCCAGCTCAAGGATCGGGTCATCGGAAGCTTTCTTT	CASSRIGSSEAFF
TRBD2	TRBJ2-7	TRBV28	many	TGTGCCAGCAGTTTAAAACGGACTAGCGGGAGGGGTCTCAGCTCCTACGAGCAGTACTTC	CASSLKRTSGRGLSSYEQYF
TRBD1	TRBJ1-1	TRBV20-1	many	TGCAGTGTCCCGGGACAGGCCCTCACTGAAGCTTTCTTT	CSVPGQALTEAFF
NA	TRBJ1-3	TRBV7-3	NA	TGTGCCAGCAGCGCGGGGCTCGGAAACACCATATATTTT	CASSAGLGNTIYF
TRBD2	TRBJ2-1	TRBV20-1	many	TGCAGTGCCCCTACTAGCGGGAGTGCGGGTGAGCAGTTCTTC	CSAPTSGSAGEQFF
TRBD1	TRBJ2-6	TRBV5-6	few	TGTGCCAGCAGCTTATTACAGGGGAGCTCTGGGGCCAACGTCCTGACTTTC	CASSLLQGSSGANVLTF
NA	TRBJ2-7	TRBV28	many	TGTGCCAGCAGTCCCCGGATGGGCCCCTACGAGCAGTACTTC	CASSPRMGPYEQYF
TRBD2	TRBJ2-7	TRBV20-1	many	TGCAGTGCTAGCCTCGGACTAGCGGGGTCTCCCTACGAGCAGTACTTC	CSASLGLAGSPYEQYF
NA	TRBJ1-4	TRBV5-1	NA	TGCGCCAGCAGCGTGAATTTCCGGCGGAGGGCAACTAATGAAAAACTGTTTTTT	CASSVNFRRRATNEKLFF
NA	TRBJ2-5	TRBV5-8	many	TGTGCCAGCAGCTTCCAGGGCAGATCACAAGAGACCCAGTACTTC	CASSFQGRSQETQYF
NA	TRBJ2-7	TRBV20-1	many	TGCAGTGCTAGAGAGACCCTAGCGCTACTCTCCTACGAGCAGTACTTC	CSARETLALLSYEQYF
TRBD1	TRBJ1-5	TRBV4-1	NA	TGCGCCAGCAGCCAGGACGAACAGGGGCCGTTTTATAGCAATCAGCCCCAGCATTTT	CASSQDEQGPFYSNQPQHF
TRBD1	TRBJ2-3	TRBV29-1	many	TGCAGCGTGGGACAGGCTAGCACAGATACGCAGTATTTT	CSVGQASTDTQYF
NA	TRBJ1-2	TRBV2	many	TGTGCCAGCAGTGTTTGGGGACCGACCGAGCCGTATTATGGCTACACCTTC	CASSVWGPTEPYYGYTF
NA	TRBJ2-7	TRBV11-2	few	TGTGCCAGCAGCTTACGGGGGTCGTTTTCGCACGAGCAGTACTTC	CASSLRGSFSHEQYF
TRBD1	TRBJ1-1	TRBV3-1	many	TGTGCCAGCAGTACCGACAGGGCTAACACTGAAGCTTTCTTT	CASSTDRANTEAFF
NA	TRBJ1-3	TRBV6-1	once	TGTGCCAGCGGCCGTTTCGATCTCTCTGGAAACACCATATATTTT	CASGRFDLSGNTIYF
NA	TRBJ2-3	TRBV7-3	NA	TGTGCCAGCAGCCTAGAGTCGGGGGAGGTAGATACGCAGTATTTT	CASSLESGEVDTQYF
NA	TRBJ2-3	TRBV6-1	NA	TGTGCCAGCGGGTCCAGGGAAACAGATACGCAGTATTTT	CASGSRETDTQYF
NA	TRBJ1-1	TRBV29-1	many	TGCAGCGTAACGGGGGAGACTGAAGCTTTCTTT	CSVTGETEAFF
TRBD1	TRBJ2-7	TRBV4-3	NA	TGCGCCAGCAGCCAAGGACAGGGGAGCGAGCAGTACTTC	CASSQGQGSEQYF